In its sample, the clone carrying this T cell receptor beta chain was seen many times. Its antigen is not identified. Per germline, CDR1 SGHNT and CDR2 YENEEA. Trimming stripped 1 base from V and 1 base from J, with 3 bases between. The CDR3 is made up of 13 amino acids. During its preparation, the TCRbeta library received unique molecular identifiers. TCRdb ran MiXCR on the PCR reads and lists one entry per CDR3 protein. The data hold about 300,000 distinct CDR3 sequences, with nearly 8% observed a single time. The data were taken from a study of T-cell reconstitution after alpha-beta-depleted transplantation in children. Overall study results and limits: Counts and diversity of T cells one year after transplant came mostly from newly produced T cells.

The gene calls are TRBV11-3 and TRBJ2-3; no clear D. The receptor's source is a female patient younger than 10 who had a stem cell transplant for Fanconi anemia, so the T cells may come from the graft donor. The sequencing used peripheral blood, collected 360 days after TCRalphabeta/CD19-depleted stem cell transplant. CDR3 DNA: TGTGCCAGCAGCTTAGTCCGCACAGATACGCAGTATTTT. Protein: CASSLVRTDTQYF.